These 18 T cell receptor beta chains share one sample of origin, sequenced in a study of blood T cell repertoires in COVID-19. Only in-frame clones appear in the TCRdb table, and some are missing; sequencing was by immunoSEQ multiplex PCR. Of roughly 300,000 clones in the sample, roughly 87% were seen once. The sequenced sample was peripheral blood. The receptors derive from a human donor in a cohort sampled during active COVID-19.

This chain connects TRBV3-1 (or the pseudogene TRBV3-2) to TRBJ2-3; 10 bases fit TRBD2. Germline V lookup: CDR1 LGHDT, CDR2 YNNKEL (reference sequence). After removal of 4 bases from V and 2 bases from J, the junction contained 3 bases not matched to a gene. CDR3 length equals 15 residues. CDR3 sequence reads: CASSRSGGFTDTQYF. DNA of the CDR3: TGTGCCAGCAGCCGTAGCGGGGGGTTCACAGATACGCAGTATTTT.

This clone appeared a few times. The chain uses TRBV5-1 and TRBJ2-7; 10 bases are a match to TRBD1. From germline, CDR1 is SGHRS and CDR2 YFSETQ. There are 14 residues in the CDR3. V trimming: 0 bases; J trimming: 10 bases; junction bases outside the gene matches: 7. CDR3 amino acids: CASSLEDRGRIQYF. The CDR3 DNA reads TGCGCCAGCAGCTTGGAAGACAGGGGGCGCATACAGTACTTC.

V is TRBV15 and J is TRBJ2-1, with TRBD1 matching 8 bases. V lost 1 base, J lost 5 bases, and 7 bases stayed unmatched. The CDR3 extends over 16 amino acids. CDR1 is LNHNV and CDR2 is YYDKDF in the germline V gene (reference sequence). The CDR3 sequence is CATSRGQGRIDNEQFF. CDR3 in DNA: TGTGCCACCAGCAGAGGACAGGGGCGCATCGACAATGAGCAGTTCTTC. Full variable domain (rest looked up from reference TRBV15 and TRBJ2-1): DAMVIQNPRYQVTQFGKPVTLSCSQTLNHNVMYWYQQKSSQAPKLLFHYYDKDFNNEADTPDNFQSRRPNTSFCFLDIRSPGLGDTAMYLCATSRGQGRIDNEQFFGPGTRLTVL.

The chain combines TRBV7-9 with TRBJ1-5; 9 nucleotides match TRBD1. V shed 5 bases and J 7 bases; nucleotides not matched to a gene: 6. Germline V gene sequence: CDR1 SEHNR, CDR2 FQNEAQ (reference sequence). The CDR3 sequence is 14 residues long. The CDR3 nucleotides are TGTGCCAGCAGCCCCGGGGGACAGGGCCAGCCCCAGCATTTT. Its translation: CASSPGGQGQPQHF.

The chain uses TRBV3-1 (or the pseudogene TRBV3-2) and TRBJ2-1; possibly TRBD2 for D (6 bases). Germline loops: CDR1 LGHDT, CDR2 YNNKEL (reference sequence). CDR3 size: 16 residues. V was pared by 0 bases and J by 3 bases, with 12 bases between. The CDR3 DNA reads as TGTGCCAGCAGCCAAGAGGAGGGGACGGTCTACAATGAGCAGTTCTTC. It specifies CASSQEEGTVYNEQFF.

The chain uses TRBV27 and TRBJ1-2; 7 bases match TRBD1. Germline CDR1 is MNHEY and CDR2 is SMNVEV (reference sequence). Germline trimming cut 5 bases from V and 7 bases from J; bases unmatched to any gene: 7. This CDR3 spans 13 amino acids. CDR3 sequence: CASSERQGSGYTF. Here the CDR3 DNA reads TGTGCCAGCAGTGAACGACAGGGAAGTGGCTACACCTTC.

This clone was detected once. This chain joins TRBV7-9 and TRBJ2-1; TRBD2 might be the D (6 bases). This CDR3 comprises 19 residues. Trimming took 5 bases from V and 9 from J, leaving 32 bases between them. The germline V gene has CDR1 SEHNR and CDR2 FQNEAQ (reference sequence). The DNA of the CDR3 is TGTGCCAGCAGCCCACACGCCCTCCGACTAGTGGGACTTGGGGGTGAGCAGTTCTTC. It codes for CASSPHALRLVGLGGEQFF.

This sequence joins TRBV7-9 and TRBJ2-1; a possible D gene is TRBD2 (5 bases). With 3 bases removed from V and 8 bases from J, the gap between germline ends came to 5 bases. In germline, CDR1 is SEHNR, CDR2 FQNEAQ (reference sequence). The CDR3 has 11 residues. The CDR3 bases are TGTGCCAGCAGCTTCGGGGATGAGCAGTTCTTC. Translated, it gives CASSFGDEQFF.

This sequence joins TRBV6-2 or TRBV6-3 and TRBJ1-5, with no clear D. The CDR3 spans 14 residues. Trimming removed 4 bases at V and 3 bases at J, with 10 bases between. CDR1 and CDR2 (germline): MNHEY, SVGEGT. In DNA form, the CDR3 reads TGTGCCAGCAGTTTCAGCGGCAACAATCAGCCCCAGCATTTT. Amino acids: CASSFSGNNQPQHF.

The V and J genes are TRBV14 and TRBJ1-3, with 8 bases identical to TRBD1. The CDR3 is 14 amino acids. Germline loops: CDR1 SGHDN, CDR2 FVKESK. Losses at the gene ends were 4 bases for V and 3 bases for J; bases not matched to a gene: 2. CDR3 coding DNA: TGTGCCAGCAGCCCTGGACAGGGTGGAAACACCATATATTTT. Translation: CASSPGQGGNTIYF.

This clone was seen just once. V and J are TRBV2 and TRBJ1-2; possibly TRBD1 for D (5 bases). This CDR3 comprises 12 residues. CDR1 and CDR2 from the germline V gene are SNHLY and FYNNEI. The V and J ends lost 4 bases and 7 bases respectively, with 10 bases between them. The CDR3: CASSVPRAGYTF. CDR3 bases: TGTGCCAGCAGTGTGCCCAGGGCTGGCTACACCTTC. The whole variable domain, remainder taken from reference TRBV2 and TRBJ1-2, is EPEVTQTPSHQVTQMGQEVILRCVPISNHLYFYWYRQILGQKVEFLVSFYNNEISEKSEIFDDQFSVERPDGSNFTLKIRSTKLEDSAMYFCASSVPRAGYTFGSGTRLTVV.

V and J are TRBV10-3 and TRBJ2-1, with TRBD2 matching 7 bases. The V and J ends lost 10 bases and 8 bases, in that order; junction bases with no gene match: 17. Germline V gene lookup returns CDR1 ENHRY and CDR2 SYGVKD. CDR3 length: 15 residues. The chain's CDR3 is CATSPASGTTDEQFF. DNA of the CDR3: TGTGCCACCTCTCCCGCGAGCGGGACCACTGATGAGCAGTTCTTC.

The V gene is TRBV27, the J gene TRBJ2-2; TRBD2 matches 10 bases. The V segment lost 7 bases and the J segment 4 bases; nucleotides outside the gene matches: 6. The CDR3 sequence is 15 residues long. Germline V gene lookup returns CDR1 MNHEY and CDR2 SMNVEV (reference sequence). This CDR3 is CASTSGRAVTGELFF. The DNA of the CDR3 is TGTGCCAGCACAAGCGGGAGGGCCGTCACCGGGGAGCTGTTTTTT.

The rearrangement uses TRBV5-1 and TRBJ2-7, with D perhaps matching TRBD1 (6 bases). V lost 4 bases to trimming and J lost 0 bases, with 14 bases between them. Germline CDR1 is SGHRS and CDR2 is YFSETQ. This CDR3 comprises 15 residues. CDR3 coding DNA: TGCGCCAGCAGCCCCGGGACAAGGAGCTCCTACGAGCAGTACTTC. Translated: CASSPGTRSSYEQYF.

The V gene is TRBV9, the J gene TRBJ2-7, with 9 bases fitting TRBD2. There are 17 residues in the CDR3. Germline CDR1 is SGDLS and CDR2 is YYNGEE. V dropped 4 bases and J dropped 3; count of bases not matched to a gene: 14. The CDR3 nucleotides read TGTGCCAGCAGCCCCCGGGGGAGCGGGAGGCTTGACTACGAGCAGTACTTC. Protein: CASSPRGSGRLDYEQYF.

The chain has TRBV19 and TRBJ1-4, with 7 bases aligning to TRBD1. The CDR3 consists of 14 residues. Trimming cost V 6 bases and J 5 bases; bases outside gene matches: 6. CDR1 and CDR2 (germline): LNHDA, SQIVND (reference sequence). The CDR3 nucleotides read TGTGCCAGTAGCTACACAGGGGCAAATGAAAAACTGTTTTTT. It codes for CASSYTGANEKLFF.

The V gene is TRBV4-1, the J gene TRBJ1-2; D is unresolved. Germline CDR1 reads MGHRA; CDR2 reads YSYEKL. CDR3 length equals 14 residues. V was cut by 1 base and J by 6 bases, with 12 bases left in between. CDR3 nucleotides: TGCGCCAGCAGCCAAGTTTTTCCTGACAATGGCTACACCTTC. Translation: CASSQVFPDNGYTF.

The V and J genes are TRBV6-5 and TRBJ1-1; D perhaps matches TRBD1 (6 bases). CDR3 length equals 16 residues. V lost 0 bases, J lost 0 bases, and 11 bases lay in between. CDR1 and CDR2 from the germline V gene are MNHEY and SVGAGI. The CDR3 DNA reads TGTGCCAGCAGTTACTCGAAGGGGGTAGTGAACACTGAAGCTTTCTTT. Its translation is CASSYSKGVVNTEAFF.